A single sample is the source of the 14 T cell receptor beta chains below, sequenced in a study of STAT5B mutations in CD4+ large granular lymphocyte leukemia. The protocol was immunoSEQ multiplex PCR, while the TCRdb copy is restricted to in-frame clones and leaves out a portion. Seen here are fewer than 45,000 clones, roughly 85% observed once, and the top ten hold 2.6%. Sequenced sample: CD4+ T cells from blood buffy coats. The receptors were sampled from a human donor in good health.

V gene TRBV4-2 combines with J gene TRBJ2-2; the D gene is possibly TRBD1 (5 bases). V dropped 3 bases and J dropped 0 bases, with 5 bases sitting between them. The CDR3 sequence is 14 residues long. CDR1 is LGHNA and CDR2 is YNFKEQ in the germline V gene. The CDR3 DNA reads TGTGCCAGCAGCCAGACAGCGAACACCGGGGAGCTGTTTTTT. This translates into CASSQTANTGELFF.

CDR3 sequence: CASSLWGAGADTQYF. DNA for the CDR3: TGTGCCAGCAGCTTATGGGGGGCTGGAGCAGATACGCAGTATTTT. The chain uses TRBV7-3 and TRBJ2-3, with D perhaps assigned TRBD1 or TRBD2 (6 bases each). Germline V gene data show CDR1 as SGHTA and CDR2 as FQGTGA. Deletions cut 2 bases from V and 4 bases from J, with 13 bases between. CDR3 size: 15 residues.

The chain employs TRBV7-3 and TRBJ2-1, with TRBD2 identical over 8 bases. The V gene end was trimmed by 4 bases and the J gene end by 2 bases; junction bases not matched to a gene: 4. From germline, CDR1 is SGHTA and CDR2 FQGTGA. The CDR3 is 15 amino acids. CDR3 in amino acids: CASSSAGATYNEQFF. DNA of the CDR3: TGTGCCAGCAGCTCAGCGGGGGCTACCTACAATGAGCAGTTCTTC.

This chain links TRBV18 with TRBJ1-4; D ambiguous. The CDR3 is 13 residues long. Germline CDR1 and CDR2: KGHSH and LQKENI. Trimming removed 2 bases from V and 5 bases from J, with 6 bases in between. The DNA of the CDR3 is TGTGCCAGCTCACCAAACGAGAATGAAAAACTGTTTTTT. It specifies CASSPNENEKLFF.

The chain combines TRBV27 with TRBJ2-3; the D is unclear. The germline gives CDR1 MNHEY, CDR2 SMNVEV (reference sequence). Trimming cost V 5 bases and J 2 bases, with 5 bases left between them. The CDR3 consists of 12 residues. The CDR3 protein is CASSPHTDTQYF. CDR3 nucleotides: TGTGCCAGCAGTCCCCACACAGATACGCAGTATTTT.

This clone was observed a single time. The chain couples TRBV18 to TRBJ2-2; possibly TRBD1 for D (6 bases). Trimming left V 3 bases short and J 2 bases short, with 10 bases between. Germline CDR1 reads KGHSH; CDR2 reads LQKENI. This CDR3 is 15 amino acids long. In nucleotides, the CDR3 is TGTGCCAGCTCACCCAGGACAGTCAACACCGGGGAGCTGTTTTTT. Translated, it gives CASSPRTVNTGELFF.

The V and J genes are TRBV19 and TRBJ2-1, with D possibly TRBD2 on 6 matching bases. Germline CDR1 is LNHDA and CDR2 is SQIVND (reference sequence). V dropped 7 bases and J dropped 4 bases, with 17 bases sitting between them. The CDR3 has 15 residues. CDR3 in amino acids: CASTPEGRPYNEQFF. The CDR3 coding sequence is TGTGCCAGTACCCCGGAGGGAAGACCATACAATGAGCAGTTCTTC.

V gene TRBV11-2 combines with J gene TRBJ2-7; the D is unclear. The germline V gene encodes CDR1 SGHAT and CDR2 FQNNGV. This CDR3 region has 15 residues. The V gene lost 1 base and the J gene lost 0 bases, with 10 bases spanning the gap. The CDR3 DNA reads TGTGCCAGCAGCTTAGGCAGGCGAAACTCCTACGAGCAGTACTTC. It yields the protein CASSLGRRNSYEQYF.

The rearrangement joins TRBV30 to TRBJ2-1; D may match TRBD1 or TRBD2 (5 bases each). Per the germline V gene, CDR1 is GTSNPN and CDR2 is SVGIG (reference sequence). This CDR3 region has 16 residues. Trimming cost V 4 bases and J 8 bases, with 24 bases left between them. The CDR3 reads CAWTDGAGRQGDEQFF. The CDR3 nucleotides read TGTGCCTGGACAGACGGGGCGGGTCGACAAGGGGATGAGCAGTTCTTC. Using reference TRBV30 and TRBJ2-1 for the parts outside the CDR3, the full variable domain is SQTIHQWPATLVQPVGSPLSLECTVEGTSNPNLYWYRQAAGRGLQLLFYSVGIGQISSEVPQNLSASRPQDRQFILSSKKLLLSDSGFYLCAWTDGAGRQGDEQFFGPGTRLTVL.

The gene calls are TRBV10-2 and TRBJ2-1, with 9 bases lining up with TRBD2. The germline V gene encodes CDR1 WSHSY and CDR2 SAAADI. The CDR3 runs 15 residues. The J segment lost 6 bases and the V segment lost 2 bases, leaving 5 bases of the junction unmatched. The CDR3 region is CASSEDSGRRNEQFF. Written as DNA, the CDR3 is TGCGCCAGCAGTGAGGATAGCGGGAGACGCAATGAGCAGTTCTTC.

The V and J genes are TRBV2 and TRBJ2-2; 8 nucleotides agree with TRBD2. V gave up 7 bases and J gave up 5 bases; unmatched junction bases: 9. Germline assignment: CDR1 SNHLY and CDR2 FYNNEI. The CDR3 runs to 15 residues. The DNA of the CDR3 is TGTGCCAGCACTCTCGGGGGGGTGAGGACCGGGGAGCTGTTTTTT. Its protein product is CASTLGGVRTGELFF. The full variable domain, in which reference TRBV2 and TRBJ2-2 provide the parts outside the CDR3, is EPEVTQTPSHQVTQMGQEVILRCVPISNHLYFYWYRQILGQKVEFLVSFYNNEISEKSEIFDDQFSVERPDGSNFTLKIRSTKLEDSAMYFCASTLGGVRTGELFFGEGSRLTVL.

The gene calls are TRBV9 and TRBJ2-7; no clear D gene. Per germline, CDR1 SGDLS and CDR2 YYNGEE. This CDR3 comprises 14 residues. Trimming removed 0 bases at V and 3 bases at J, with 10 bases between. Here the CDR3 DNA reads TGTGCCAGCAGCGTAGATCAGGCCGGCTACGAGCAGTACTTC. It codes for CASSVDQAGYEQYF.

The V gene is TRBV7-2, the J gene TRBJ1-2; D may be TRBD1 (5 bases). Germline CDR1 SGHTA, CDR2 FQGNSA. Deletions cut 3 bases from V and 3 bases from J, with 14 bases between. There are 15 residues in the CDR3. This CDR3 reads CASSFVTQGDYGYTF. CDR3 nucleotide sequence: TGTGCCAGCAGCTTTGTGACGCAAGGGGACTATGGCTACACCTTC.

CDR3 sequence reads: CASSFGRYSGANVLTF. The CDR3 coding sequence is TGTGCCAGCAGCTTTGGACGCTACTCTGGGGCCAACGTCCTGACTTTC. The chain is built from TRBV7-8 and TRBJ2-6; no clear D. The CDR3 extends over 16 amino acids. V lost 3 bases and J lost 0, with 9 bases in between. CDR1 and CDR2 from the germline V gene are SGHVS and FQNEAQ.